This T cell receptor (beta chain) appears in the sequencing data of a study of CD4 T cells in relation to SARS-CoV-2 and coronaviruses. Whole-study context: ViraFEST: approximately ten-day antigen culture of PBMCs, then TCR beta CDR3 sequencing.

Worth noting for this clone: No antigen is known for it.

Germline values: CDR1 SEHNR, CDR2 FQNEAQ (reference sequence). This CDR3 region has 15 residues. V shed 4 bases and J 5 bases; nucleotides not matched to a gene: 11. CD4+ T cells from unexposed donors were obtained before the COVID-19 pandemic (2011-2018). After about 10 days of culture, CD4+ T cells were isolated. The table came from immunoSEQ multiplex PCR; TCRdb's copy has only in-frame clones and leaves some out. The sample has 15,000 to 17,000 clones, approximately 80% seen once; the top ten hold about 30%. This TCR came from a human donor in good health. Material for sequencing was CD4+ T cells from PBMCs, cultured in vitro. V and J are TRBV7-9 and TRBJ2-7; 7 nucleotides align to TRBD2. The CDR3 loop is CASSSASGIIDEQYF. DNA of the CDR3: TGTGCCAGCAGCTCAGCTAGCGGCATTATCGACGAGCAGTACTTC. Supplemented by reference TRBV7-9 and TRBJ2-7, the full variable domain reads DTGVSQNPRHKITKRGQNVTFRCDPISEHNRLYWYRQTLGQGPEFLTYFQNEAQLEKSRLLSDRFSAERPKGSFSTLEIQRTEQGDSAMYLCASSSASGIIDEQYFGPGTRLTVT.